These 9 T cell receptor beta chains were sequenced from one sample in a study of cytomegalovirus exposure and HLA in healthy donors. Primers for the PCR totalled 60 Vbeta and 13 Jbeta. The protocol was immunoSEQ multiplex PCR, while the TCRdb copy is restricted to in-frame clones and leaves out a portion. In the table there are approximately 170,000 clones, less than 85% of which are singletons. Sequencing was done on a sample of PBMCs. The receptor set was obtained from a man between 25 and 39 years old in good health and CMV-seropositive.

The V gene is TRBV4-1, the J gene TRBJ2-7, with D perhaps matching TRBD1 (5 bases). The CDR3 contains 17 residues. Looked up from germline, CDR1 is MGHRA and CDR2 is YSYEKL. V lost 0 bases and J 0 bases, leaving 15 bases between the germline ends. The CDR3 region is CASSQDRGFGGSYEQYF. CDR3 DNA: TGCGCCAGCAGCCAAGATAGGGGCTTTGGCGGCTCCTACGAGCAGTACTTC.

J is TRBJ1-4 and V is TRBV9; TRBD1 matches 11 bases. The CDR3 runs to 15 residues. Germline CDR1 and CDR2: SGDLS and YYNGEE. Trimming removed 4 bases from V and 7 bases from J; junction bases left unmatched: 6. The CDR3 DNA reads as TGTGCCAGCAGCCTTGGACAGGGGGCCGGTGAAAAACTGTTTTTT. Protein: CASSLGQGAGEKLFF.

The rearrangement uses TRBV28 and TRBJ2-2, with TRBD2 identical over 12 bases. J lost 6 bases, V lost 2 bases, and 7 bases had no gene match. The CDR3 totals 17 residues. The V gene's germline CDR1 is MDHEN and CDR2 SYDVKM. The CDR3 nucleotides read TGTGCCAGCAGTTTAGGACTAGCGGGATCAAGGGCCGGGGAGCTGTTTTTT. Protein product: CASSLGLAGSRAGELFF.

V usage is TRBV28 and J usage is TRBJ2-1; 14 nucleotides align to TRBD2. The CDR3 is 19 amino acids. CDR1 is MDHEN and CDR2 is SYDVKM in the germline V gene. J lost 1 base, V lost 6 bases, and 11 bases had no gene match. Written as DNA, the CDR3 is TGTGCCAGCAGACTCCCCGGGACTAGCGGGAGACTATCCTACAATGAGCAGTTCTTC. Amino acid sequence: CASRLPGTSGRLSYNEQFF.

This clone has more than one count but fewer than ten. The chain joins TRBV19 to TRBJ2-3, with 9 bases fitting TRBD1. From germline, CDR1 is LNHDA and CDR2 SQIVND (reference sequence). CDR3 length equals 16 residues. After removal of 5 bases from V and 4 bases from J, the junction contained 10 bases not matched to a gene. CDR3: CASSSLGTGRSDTQYF. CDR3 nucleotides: TGTGCCAGTAGTTCACTCGGGACAGGGAGGTCAGATACGCAGTATTTT.

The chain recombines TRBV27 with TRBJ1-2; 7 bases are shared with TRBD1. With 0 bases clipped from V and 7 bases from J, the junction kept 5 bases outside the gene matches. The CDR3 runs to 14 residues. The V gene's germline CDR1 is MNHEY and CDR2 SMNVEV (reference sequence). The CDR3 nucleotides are TGTGCCAGCAGTTTATCTAGGGGGCTGGGTGGCTACACCTTC. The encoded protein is CASSLSRGLGGYTF.

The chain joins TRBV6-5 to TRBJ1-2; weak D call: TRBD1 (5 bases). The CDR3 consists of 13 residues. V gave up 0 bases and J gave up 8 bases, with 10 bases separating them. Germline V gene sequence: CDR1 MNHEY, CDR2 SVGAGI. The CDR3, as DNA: TGTGCCAGCAGTTACTCGCAGGGCGGCGGCTACACCTTC. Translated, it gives CASSYSQGGGYTF.

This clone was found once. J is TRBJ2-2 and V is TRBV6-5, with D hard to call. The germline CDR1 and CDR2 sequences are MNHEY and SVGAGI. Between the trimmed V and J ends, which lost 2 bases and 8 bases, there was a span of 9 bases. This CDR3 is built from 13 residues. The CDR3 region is CASSYGIRGELFF. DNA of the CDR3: TGTGCCAGCAGTTACGGCATCAGGGGGGAGCTGTTTTTT.

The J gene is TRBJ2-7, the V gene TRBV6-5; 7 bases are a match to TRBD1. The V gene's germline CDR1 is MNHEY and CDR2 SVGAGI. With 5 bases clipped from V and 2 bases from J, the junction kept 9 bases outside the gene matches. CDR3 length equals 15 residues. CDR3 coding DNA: TGTGCCAGCAGTCGGGACAGTGGGGGAGCCTACGAGCAGTACTTC. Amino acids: CASSRDSGGAYEQYF.